Reported below is one T cell receptor (beta chain). What it binds is not known. The data stem from a study of early stage breast cancer tumors. Whole-study findings and limits: Functional markers like CD4, CD8 and FOXP3 were missed in bulk sequencing. Tumor and normal breast were distinguished via blood comparison in 14 of 16 patients. Tumors had roughly 2.4-fold higher T cell density and higher clonality than adjacent normal breast tissue.

Each sample had two DNA replicates, 0.5 to 0.65 ug blood or roughly 1.4 ug tissue. The method was immunoSEQ multiplex PCR; TCRdb's version includes in-frame clones alone and lacks a portion of them. The sample contains about 53,000 clones, 75% to 95% of which appear only once. Trimming at V came to 1 base and at J to 5 bases, leaving 8 bases not matched to a gene. This CDR3 has 18 amino acids. Germline V gives CDR1 LGHNA, CDR2 YSLEER. Sequencing used blood. This clonotype was sampled from a person aged 70 to 85 with breast cancer. The chain has TRBV4-3 and TRBJ2-2, with 12 bases fitting TRBD2. CDR3 residues: CASSQAPSGGAGTGELFF. In DNA form, the CDR3 reads TGCGCCAGCAGCCAAGCGCCTAGCGGGGGGGCAGGGACCGGGGAGCTGTTTTTT.